This TCR beta chain was identified during a study of molecular identifiers for immune sequencing clone quantification. This clonotype was observed at least ten times. Antigen specificity is unknown. Study results and caveats: In naive cells, clones above 20 RNA copies held under 1% of molecules, whereas in effector cells they held over 99%.

TCRdb re-analysed the PCR reads in MiXCR, keeping a single row per CDR3 protein. The data contain over 600,000 distinct CDR3 sequences, around 20% of them singletons. Source material for naive CD8 libraries was roughly 20,000 to 1,000,000 sorted cells, with 10%, 30% or 50% RNA. The V end was cut by 1 base, the J end by 8 bases, with 12 bases between. The CDR3 loop spans 14 amino acids. Germline assignment: CDR1 LGHNA and CDR2 YSLEER. The chain combines TRBV4-3 with TRBJ2-1, with D perhaps TRBD2 (6 bases). The TCR was taken from a human donor in good health. Some libraries in this study had Jurkat cell RNA spiked in. Sequenced material: naive CD8+ T cells from blood, with Jurkat cell RNA spiked in. Subset denoted: FACS-sorted CD8+CD4-CCR7+CD45RA+ naive T cells. For the CDR3, the DNA is TGCGCCAGCAGCCAAGCGGGCAGGAGGGATGAGCAGTTCTTC. Translated: CASSQAGRRDEQFF.